This T cell receptor (beta chain) was retrieved from a study of regulatory T cells in long-lasting Graves disease (dated by TCRdb to 2020 to 2022). Regarding the research as a whole: To count as having persistent Graves' disease, a patient had to have received antithyroid drug treatment for over 5 years with TSH receptor autoantibodies remaining persistently positive. Patients with persistent Graves' disease were compared with patients with newly diagnosed Graves' disease using TCR sequencing and RNA sequencing of peripheral blood. A total of 33 samples were covered by TCR sequencing, comprising roughly 13 persistent and around 20 newly diagnosed Graves' disease patients. The study took place in China and was registered as a clinical trial. On average, persistent Graves' disease patients in the clinical cohort had been on antithyroid drugs for about 10 years. Study-level results and caveats: Only the TCR beta chain was sequenced and analyzed. Only peripheral blood was studied, because thyroid tissue, the primary lesion, was inaccessible. The authors acknowledged the small sample size as a limitation that may reduce accuracy. A larger number of public clonotypes was shared among persistent patients (over 2,500) than among newly diagnosed patients (roughly 970). Compared with newly diagnosed patients, persistent Graves' disease patients had lower TCR Shannon entropy and fewer highly expanded clones, which suggests clonal expansion. Preferential use of TRBV28, TRBJ1-2 and TRBJ2-5 was observed in persistent disease, whereas TRBV20-1 and TRBJ2-1 were favored in newly diagnosed disease.

A few counts support this clonotype. The antigen this receptor binds is unknown. One base away there is no much larger clone; base qualities are not given. Receptor libraries were prepared by multiplex PCR. Sequencing relied on an Illumina HiSeq 4000. CDR3 regions were amplified by Arm-PCR with iRepertoire HTBI primers to construct TCR beta libraries. Before sequencing, the PCR products went through gel purification. For the original study's pipeline: Gene usage analysis of CDR3 amino acid clonotypes used the 60 to 80 TRBV and 14 to 15 TRBJ segments found across samples. COPE and FqMerger were used to merge filtered high-quality paired reads into contigs. Contigs were aligned with BLAST to IMGT TRBV, TRBD and TRBJ reference genes, and CDR3 was defined per IMGT. Highly expanded clones were defined as clonotypes with a frequency above 0.1%. Shannon entropy served as the measure of repertoire diversity, while the Gini coefficient captured V-J evenness. A clonotype found in more than one individual was treated as public. TCRdb reanalyzed the raw reads on its own, using fastp at Q25 for trimming and MiXCR for clone calling, and kept in-frame beta chains. When rows share a CDR3 protein, they turn into one entry using the most common DNA and genes. In this record, the V and J calls reflect TCRdb's handling and not the investigators' own analysis. This sample gives a few hundred thousand distinct CDR3 sequences in total; roughly 21% of them show up just once. Roughly 50% of the sample is in the top ten clones.

Sample time point, as interpreted from the label and publication: persistent/refractory GD, antithyroid drugs over 5 years with positive TRAb. RNA was extracted from PBMCs in TRIzol for both TCR sequencing and RNA sequencing. The diagnosis of Graves' disease was made according to American Thyroid Association guidelines. Patients for the study were recruited at an endocrinology department in Xi'an, China. Each patient gave 9 to 10 milliliters of peripheral blood, collected in an EDTA anticoagulant tube. PBMCs were isolated by Ficoll Paque Plus density gradient separation without further T cell sorting. An Agilent 2100 Bioanalyzer and agarose gel were used to check RNA quality, while a NanoDrop 2000 measured RNA concentration. The CDR3, cysteine through phenylalanine, is 10 amino acids long. Here the CDR3 DNA is all that survives: 30 bases in frame from base 1. V sheds 1 base and J sheds 9 bases, leaving 2 bases between their ends. The germline V gene encodes CDR1 SGHDT and CDR2 YYEEEE.

The chain is encoded by TRBV5-6 joined to TRBJ1-5; the D gene assignment is ambiguous. The input for sequencing was peripheral blood mononuclear cells (PBMCs), taken when the disease was refractory, from a patient treated with antithyroid drugs. The receptor comes from a female donor with Graves disease. The DNA is as follows: TGTGCCAGCAGCTTGAGGCCCCAGCATTTT. Its protein product is CASSLRPQHF.